This T cell receptor beta chain is from a study of beta chain features in type 1 diabetes. Looking at the study overall: No patient-donor differences in age, gender, total cells or subset yield.

In total, each donor contributed a single heparinised blood draw that averaged about 100 mL. Sequencing targeted expressed TCRB transcripts, as all isolated RNA had been reverse transcribed. The repertoire was sequenced with immunoSEQ multiplex PCR; TCRdb's copy has only in-frame clones and lacks some. The table has 55,000 to 85,000 clones, almost 50% seen once. On this clone: The antigen is not known.

V shed 4 bases and J shed 8 bases, with 20 bases lying between them. The CDR3 sequence is 15 residues long. CDR1 and CDR2 (germline): SEHNR, FQNEAQ (reference sequence). Overall study findings and caveats: Significant though moderate, a shortening of TCRB CDR3s appeared in all four CD4+ subsets of Type 1 diabetes patients.

The gene calls are TRBV7-9 and TRBJ1-2, with a possible D match to TRBD1 (5 bases). The sequenced sample was central memory CD4+ T cells from blood. This sequence was found in a young man with type 1 diabetes. CDR3: CASSSGGGEGFGYTF. The CDR3 region has the DNA TGTGCCAGCAGCTCGGGCGGGGGTGAGGGTTTCGGCTACACCTTC. The entire variable domain, with the rest obtained from reference TRBV7-9 and TRBJ1-2, is as follows: DTGVSQNPRHKITKRGQNVTFRCDPISEHNRLYWYRQTLGQGPEFLTYFQNEAQLEKSRLLSDRFSAERPKGSFSTLEIQRTEQGDSAMYLCASSSGGGEGFGYTFGSGTRLTVV.